This is a list of T cell receptor beta chains from one sample in a study of Graves' ophthalmopathy and Graves' hyperthyroidism. MiXCR, run by TCRdb on the multiplex PCR reads, gives a single entry per CDR3 protein. The sample lists hundreds of thousands of distinct CDR3 sequences; about 20% were seen once. Material for sequencing was peripheral blood. These receptor sequences come from a woman aged 18 to 35 with stable Graves' hyperthyroidism. Some clones in this sample may be carry-over from other donors' samples. The CDR3 runs from the conserved cysteine through the conserved F or W. The order of the fields is J gene, clone size, V gene, D gene, CDR3 protein, CDR3 DNA. D genes are given only for firm matches. Only part of the rows carry a size: once, few, many, or a class if the clone is expanded.

TRBJ2-7 few TRBV7-2 TRBD2 CASSKSGTSSEQYF TGTGCCAGCAGCAAATCCGGGACTAGTTCCGAGCAGTACTTC
TRBJ2-2 - TRBV11-2 - CASNWDGNTGELFF TGTGCCAGCAACTGGGACGGGAACACCGGGGAGCTGTTTTTT
TRBJ2-2 many TRBV12-3/TRBV12-4 TRBD1 CASSLTGPGELFF TGTGCCAGCAGCCTGACAGGGCCCGGGGAGCTGTTTTTT
TRBJ1-1 many TRBV12-3/TRBV12-4 - CASSQHGDVEAFF TGTGCCAGCAGCCAACACGGGGACGTTGAAGCTTTCTTT
TRBJ2-7 many TRBV20-1 - CSARSRPSNEQYF TGCAGTGCTAGATCTAGGCCTTCGAACGAGCAGTACTTC
TRBJ1-2 many TRBV6-1 - CASGKAGYTF TGTGCCAGCGGGAAGGCCGGCTACACCTTC
TRBJ2-7 many TRBV2 - CASRPSGADEQYF TGTGCCAGCAGACCGTCTGGGGCCGACGAGCAGTACTTC
TRBJ2-5 many TRBV7-8 - CASSFWPQETQYF TGTGCCAGCAGCTTTTGGCCGCAAGAGACCCAGTACTTC
TRBJ2-7 once TRBV5-1 - CASSSDSNSYEQYF TGCGCCAGCAGCTCCGACTCTAACTCCTACGAGCAGTACTTC
TRBJ2-7 - TRBV19 TRBD1 CASMPPPIDREGKDQYF TGTGCCAGTATGCCCCCGCCGATCGACAGGGAAGGTAAAGATCAGTACTTC
TRBJ2-7 few TRBV7-3 - CASSLEPGYSYEQYF TGTGCCAGCAGCTTAGAACCGGGCTACTCCTACGAGCAGTACTTC
TRBJ2-2 - TRBV11-2 - CASSLVRRGNTGELFF TGTGCCAGCAGCTTAGTCCGCAGGGGGAACACCGGGGAGCTGTTTTTT
TRBJ2-7 many TRBV7-2 TRBD2 CASSLGGLAMYEQYF TGTGCCAGCAGCCTCGGGGGACTAGCTATGTACGAGCAGTACTTC
TRBJ2-2 - TRBV12-3/TRBV12-4 - CASSFSGTHRELFF TGTGCCAGCAGTTTTTCTGGTACTCACCGGGAGCTGTTTTTT
TRBJ1-5 - TRBV6-5 - CASSYSAERYNQPQHF TGTGCCAGCAGTTACTCGGCCGAACGATACAATCAGCCCCAGCATTTT
TRBJ1-2 - TRBV6-5 - CASSYTGAGRYGYTF TGTGCCAGCAGTTACACCGGGGCGGGCCGCTATGGCTACACCTTC
TRBJ1-2 many TRBV12-3/TRBV12-4 - CASSYRAGYGYTF TGTGCCAGCAGTTACAGGGCTGGCTATGGCTACACCTTC
TRBJ1-3 many TRBV12-3/TRBV12-4 - CASSQRGVGSGNTIYF TGTGCCAGCAGTCAGAGGGGTGTAGGTTCTGGAAACACCATATATTTT
TRBJ1-5 many TRBV13 - CASSLGGQDSNQPQHF TGTGCCAGCAGCTTAGGGGGACAAGATAGCAATCAGCCCCAGCATTTT
TRBJ2-7 many TRBV4-1 - CASSQEIPSPREQYF TGCGCCAGCAGCCAAGAGATTCCCTCCCCCCGCGAGCAGTACTTC
TRBJ2-2 - TRBV6-1 - CASGELGTSGELFF TGTGCCAGCGGTGAATTGGGGACATCCGGGGAGCTGTTTTTT
TRBJ2-5 few TRBV25-1 - CASSEPPWGEGQETQYF TGTGCCAGCAGTGAACCCCCGTGGGGCGAGGGCCAAGAGACCCAGTACTTC
TRBJ2-5 few TRBV6-2/TRBV6-3 TRBD2 CASSYRRGGVQETQYF TGTGCCAGCAGTTACAGGCGCGGGGGGGTCCAAGAGACCCAGTACTTC
TRBJ1-1 many TRBV19 - CASSKMNTEAFF TGTGCCAGTAGCAAGATGAACACTGAAGCTTTCTTT
TRBJ1-5 - TRBV28 TRBD1 CASRVGTGSNQPQHF TGTGCCAGCAGAGTCGGGACAGGGTCTAATCAGCCCCAGCATTTT
TRBJ2-2 many TRBV19 - CASSKGLFDTGELFF TGTGCCAGTAGTAAAGGGTTATTCGACACCGGGGAGCTGTTTTTT
TRBJ1-5 many TRBV24-1 TRBD1 CATSDKGQSSNQPQHF TGTGCCACCAGTGACAAGGGACAGAGTAGCAATCAGCCCCAGCATTTT
TRBJ2-5 - TRBV19 - CASRDSAGETQYF TGTGCCAGTAGGGACAGCGCCGGGGAGACCCAGTACTTC
TRBJ2-7 many TRBV12-3/TRBV12-4 - CASSLIGRADEQYF TGTGCCAGCAGTTTAATAGGCAGGGCGGACGAGCAGTACTTC
TRBJ1-3 many TRBV6-7 TRBD1 CASSGTGPSGNTIYF TGTGCCAGCAGTGGGACAGGTCCGTCTGGAAACACCATATATTTT
TRBJ2-2 - TRBV19 - CASTRPGTDTGELFF TGTGCCAGTACGCGTCCCGGGACGGACACCGGGGAGCTGTTTTTT